These 29 T cell receptor beta chains were all obtained from the same sample, sequenced in a study of T cell clonotyping in hematopoietic cell transplantation. Method: immunoSEQ multiplex PCR; TCRdb's copy keeps in-frame clones and lacks some. Among approximately 15,000 clones listed, under 90% were seen once. The source was PBMCs, collected 100 days after allogeneic stem cell transplant. Receptors were obtained from a male patient aged 55-69 years who had an allogeneic stem cell transplant from a related donor, so the T cells may come from the graft donor. Some clones in this sample may be carry-over from other donors' samples.

This chain uses TRBV6-4 with TRBJ1-1, with D unclear. Germline CDR1 is MRHNA and CDR2 is SNTAGT. The CDR3 has 13 amino acids. Trimming shortened V by 5 bases and J by 0 bases, and 7 bases separated the two germline ends. The CDR3 spells CASSQEMNTEAFF. The CDR3 coding sequence is TGTGCCAGCAGTCAAGAGATGAACACTGAAGCTTTCTTT.

CDR3: CASSDRDGTMNTEAFF. The CDR3 DNA sequence: TGTGCCAGCAGTGATCGGGACGGAACTATGAACACTGAAGCTTTCTTT. This chain links TRBV6-1 with TRBJ1-1; TRBD1 is a possible D gene (5 bases). The germline V and J ends were trimmed by 3 bases and 0 bases, with 14 bases remaining between them. Germline CDR1 is MNHNS and CDR2 is SASEGT. The CDR3 runs 16 residues.

The CDR3 nucleotides read TGCGCCAGCAGCCCCGGGCCCAGGGCCCAGGGCCTGTTTTTT. It specifies CASSPGPRAQGLFF. V and J are TRBV4-1 and TRBJ1-4; D perhaps matches TRBD1 (5 bases). Trimming shortened V by 4 bases and J by 14 bases, and 20 bases separated the two germline ends. Germline values: CDR1 MGHRA, CDR2 YSYEKL. The CDR3 spans 14 residues.

The chain recombines TRBV6-5 with TRBJ2-7, with TRBD2 as a possible D gene (5 bases). Trimming stripped 5 bases from V and 0 bases from J, with 14 bases between. This CDR3 is 15 amino acids long. Germline V gene data show CDR1 as MNHEY and CDR2 as SVGAGI. The DNA for the CDR3 is TGTGCCAGCAGTACCGGACTTGCCAGCTCCTACGAGCAGTACTTC. Its translation: CASSTGLASSYEQYF.

The chain has TRBV5-1 and TRBJ2-2, with a weak D call TRBD1 (6 bases). The CDR3 is 15 amino acids. The V end lost 1 base, the J end lost 3 bases, and 10 bases lay between the germline ends. Germline V gives CDR1 SGHRS, CDR2 YFSETQ. The chain's CDR3 is CASSLLRQDTGELFF. The DNA of the CDR3 is TGCGCCAGCAGCTTGCTGAGACAGGACACCGGGGAGCTGTTTTTT.

The chain couples TRBV4-3 to TRBJ2-7; tentatively, D is TRBD2 (5 bases). V lost 3 bases and J lost 2, with 20 bases in between. The germline V gene has CDR1 LGHNA and CDR2 YSLEER. The CDR3 is made up of 17 amino acids. The CDR3 loop reads CASSQTFSGDMTYEQYF. DNA of the CDR3: TGCGCCAGCAGCCAGACATTCTCCGGGGATATGACCTACGAGCAGTACTTC.

This clone has a single count. The V gene is TRBV6-4, the J gene TRBJ2-3, with 7 bases identical to TRBD1. The germline V gene has CDR1 MRHNA and CDR2 SNTAGT. The CDR3 has 13 residues. V shed 6 bases and J 1 base; nucleotides not matched to a gene: 1. CDR3 in DNA: TGTGCCAGCAGCCAGGGGGGCACAGATACGCAGTATTTT. Residues: CASSQGGTDTQYF.

This chain links TRBV6-5 with TRBJ2-3; D remains unclear. The CDR3 totals 13 residues. The V gene lost 4 bases and the J gene lost 0 bases, with 5 bases spanning the gap. Germline CDR1 and CDR2: MNHEY and SVGAGI. The CDR3 loop is CASSLLSTDTQYF. The CDR3 DNA sequence: TGTGCCAGCAGTTTACTCAGCACAGATACGCAGTATTTT.

The V and J genes are TRBV28 and TRBJ1-3; the D is unclear. The CDR3 has 11 residues. V was clipped by 6 bases and J by 7 bases, with 7 bases between them. The V gene's germline CDR1 is MDHEN and CDR2 SYDVKM. CDR3 sequence reads: CASRNRNTIYF. The CDR3 coding sequence is TGTGCCAGCAGGAATAGGAACACCATATATTTT.

The CDR3 sequence: CASSLRDRDPGGQYF. CDR3 sequence (DNA): TGTGCCAGCAGCCTCCGGGACAGGGACCCCGGCGGGCAGTACTTC. The V call is TRBV7-2, the J call TRBJ2-5; 9 bases fit TRBD1. V trimming: 5 bases; J trimming: 11 bases; junction bases outside the gene matches: 15. The CDR3 contains 15 residues. Germline CDR1 reads SGHTA; CDR2 reads FQGNSA.

This chain joins TRBV30 and TRBJ2-5, with a tentative D call TRBD1 (8 bases). This CDR3 spans 14 amino acids. V was pared by 4 bases and J by 3 bases, with 15 bases between. Germline V CDR1 and CDR2: GTSNPN, SVGIG (reference sequence). CDR3 nucleotides: TGTGCCTGGAACAGGGGGGGCGGGGAAGAGACCCAGTACTTC. Translation: CAWNRGGGEETQYF.

The rearrangement joins TRBV6-6 to TRBJ2-5, with 8 nucleotides matching TRBD1. Looked up from germline, CDR1 is MNHNY and CDR2 is SVGAGI (reference sequence). Unmatched junction bases numbered 5, after V lost 6 bases and J lost 2 bases. The CDR3 has 14 amino acids. CDR3 DNA sequence: TGTGCCAGCAGCCCGAGGACAGGGCAAGAGACCCAGTACTTC. Its translation is CASSPRTGQETQYF.

The chain uses TRBV7-8 and TRBJ2-5, with D unclear. V shed 1 base and J shed 4 bases, with 13 bases lying between them. Germline CDR1 SGHVS, CDR2 FQNEAQ. The CDR3 totals 15 residues. The CDR3 nucleotides read TGTGCCAGCAGCTTAGGAGCTACTTTAGGAGAGACCCAGTACTTC. Protein: CASSLGATLGETQYF. Together with reference TRBV7-8 and TRBJ2-5, the CDR3 gives the full variable domain: GAGVSQSPRYKVAKRGQDVALRCDPISGHVSLFWYQQALGQGPEFLTYFQNEAQLDKSGLPSDRFFAERPEGSVSTLKIQRTQQEDSAVYLCASSLGATLGETQYFGPGTRLLVL.

This chain links TRBV29-1 with TRBJ1-2; D uncertain. The V gene lost 5 bases and the J gene lost 0 bases, with 19 bases spanning the gap. The CDR3 is made up of 16 amino acids. Germline CDR1 reads SQVTM; CDR2 reads ANQGSEA. The chain's CDR3 is CSVFDTLMEANYGYTF. CDR3 nucleotide sequence: TGCAGCGTTTTTGATACTCTAATGGAGGCTAACTATGGCTACACCTTC.

Only a few counts were recorded for this clone. At the DNA level, this CDR3 is encoded by other sequences in the same sample as well. This chain links TRBV6-5 with TRBJ1-5, with D tentatively TRBD1 (5 bases). There are 13 residues in the CDR3. The germline CDR1 and CDR2 sequences are MNHEY and SVGAGI. V lost 6 bases and J lost 4, with 10 bases in between. The CDR3 nucleotides are TGTGCCAGCAGGCCCGACAGAAATCAGCCCCAGCATTTT. Translating gives CASRPDRNQPQHF.

The table lists this clone with a count of one. The chain links TRBV7-2 to TRBJ1-4; D is uncertain. Germline V gene data show CDR1 as SGHTA and CDR2 as FQGNSA. The ends were cut back, 6 bases at V and 3 bases at J, with 8 bases in the middle. This CDR3 is built from 13 residues. In DNA form, the CDR3 reads TGTGCCAGCAGACTTGGCGCTAATGAAAAACTGTTTTTT. Translation: CASRLGANEKLFF.

The chain carries TRBV5-6 and TRBJ1-4, with 7 bases matching TRBD1. Trimming removed 4 bases from V and 4 bases from J; junction bases left unmatched: 7. CDR3 size: 15 residues. Germline V lookup: CDR1 SGHDT, CDR2 YYEEEE. Written as DNA, the CDR3 is TGTGCCAGCAGCCCCCGGGACAGAAATAATGAAAAACTGTTTTTT. Its translation is CASSPRDRNNEKLFF.

The chain employs TRBV7-2 and TRBJ1-5, with D tentatively TRBD1 (5 bases). The CDR3 spans 17 residues. Germline-derived CDR1 and CDR2 are SGHTA and FQGNSA. V dropped 4 bases and J dropped 3 bases, with 19 bases sitting between them. CDR3 nucleotide sequence: TGTGCCAGCAGCTCGATATACCGGGACGGAGACAATCAGCCCCAGCATTTT. Its translation is CASSSIYRDGDNQPQHF.

The genes are TRBV2 and TRBJ2-7; TRBD1 agrees at 7 bases. Trimming removed 7 bases from V and 0 bases from J; junction bases left unmatched: 9. This CDR3 spans 15 amino acids. Germline loops: CDR1 SNHLY, CDR2 FYNNEI. The CDR3: CASIKGTATSYEQYF. Here the CDR3 DNA reads TGTGCCAGCATCAAAGGGACAGCGACCTCCTACGAGCAGTACTTC.

CDR3 nucleotide sequence: TGTGCCAGCAGCCAAGATACGGTCGAGCAGTACTTC. This codes for CASSQDTVEQYF. The rearrangement uses TRBV4-2 and TRBJ2-7; D is undetermined. From germline, CDR1 is LGHNA and CDR2 YNFKEQ. The V end lost 0 bases, the J end lost 6 bases, and 6 bases lay between the germline ends. The CDR3 runs 12 residues.

The V call is TRBV7-2, the J call TRBJ1-3; D might be TRBD1 (5 bases). The CDR3 is 14 residues long. Germline assignment: CDR1 SGHTA and CDR2 FQGNSA. Trimming left V 5 bases short and J 0 bases short, with 8 bases between. The CDR3: CASSTDSSGNTIYF. The CDR3 nucleotides read TGTGCCAGCAGCACCGACAGCTCTGGAAACACCATATATTTT.

The CDR3 sequence: CAISDIGTEYF. The CDR3 nucleotides read TGTGCCATCAGTGATATAGGGACCGAGTACTTC. This chain connects TRBV10-3 to TRBJ2-7; possibly TRBD1 or TRBD2 for D (5 bases each). Germline lookup yields CDR1 ENHRY and CDR2 SYGVKD. Between the trimmed V and J ends, which lost 3 bases and 11 bases, there was a span of 11 bases. The length of the CDR3 is 11 residues.

The chain is built from TRBV6-5 and TRBJ2-1; D ambiguous. CDR1 and CDR2 (germline): MNHEY, SVGAGI. This CDR3 comprises 11 residues. V lost 5 bases, J lost 7 bases, and 6 bases lay in between. The chain's CDR3 is CASSRANEQFF. CDR3 nucleotide sequence: TGTGCCAGCAGTCGTGCTAATGAGCAGTTCTTC.

V usage is TRBV29-1 and J usage is TRBJ1-4; no clear D. Germline V CDR1 and CDR2: SQVTM, ANQGSEA. The CDR3 extends over 12 amino acids. Trimming shortened V by 4 bases and J by 7 bases, and 10 bases separated the two germline ends. Here the CDR3 reads CSVVEGIEKLFF. CDR3 sequence (DNA): TGCAGCGTTGTCGAGGGCATTGAAAAACTGTTTTTT. Together with reference TRBV29-1 and TRBJ1-4, the CDR3 gives the full variable domain: SAVISQKPSRDICQRGTSLTIQCQVDSQVTMMFWYRQQPGQSLTLIATANQGSEATYESGFVIDKFPISRPNLTFSTLTVSNMSPEDSSIYLCSVVEGIEKLFFGSGTQLSVL.

V is TRBV10-3 and J is TRBJ1-3, with D unresolved. CDR3 length: 14 residues. CDR1 and CDR2 (germline): ENHRY, SYGVKD. V was pared by 2 bases and J by 0 bases, with 5 bases between. CDR3 in amino acids: CAISETASGNTIYF. As DNA, the CDR3 is TGTGCCATCAGTGAGACAGCCTCTGGAAACACCATATATTTT.

The chain employs TRBV5-1 and TRBJ1-1, with a tentative D call TRBD1 (5 bases). The CDR3 covers 14 residues. Per germline, CDR1 SGHRS and CDR2 YFSETQ. Trimming removed 0 bases from V and 3 bases from J, with 9 bases in between. The CDR3 nucleotides are TGCGCCAGCAGCTTGGAGGCGGGGGACACTGAAGCTTTCTTT. Protein sequence: CASSLEAGDTEAFF.

V usage is TRBV29-1 and J usage is TRBJ1-1; D is unresolved. Trimming took off 6 bases at V and 7 bases at J, with 12 bases between the two ends. CDR1 and CDR2 (germline): SQVTM, ANQGSEA. The CDR3 length is 11 residues. Written as DNA, the CDR3 is TGCAGCGTGATGACAAGATATGAAGCTTTCTTT. Translated: CSVMTRYEAFF.

This chain uses TRBV11-3 with TRBJ1-1; the D gene is possibly TRBD1 (5 bases). The V end lost 3 bases, the J end lost 2 bases, and 10 bases lay between the germline ends. CDR1 and CDR2 (germline): SGHNT, YENEEA. CDR3 size: 14 residues. The CDR3 region is CASSFGGENTEAFF. The DNA for the CDR3 is TGTGCCAGCAGCTTCGGGGGGGAAAACACTGAAGCTTTCTTT.

The table lists this clone with a count of one. The chain employs TRBV25-1 and TRBJ1-1, with D uncertain. V lost 3 bases to trimming and J lost 7 bases, with 12 bases between them. The V gene's germline CDR1 is MGHDK and CDR2 SYGVNS. This CDR3 comprises 13 residues. The DNA for the CDR3 is TGTGCCAGCAGTGACGACCTTTTACTTGAAGCTTTCTTT. Translation: CASSDDLLLEAFF.